The clone carrying this T cell receptor beta chain was seen a handful of times. Antigen: not known. The sample originates from a study of blood T cells in healthy people across ages. Study-level points and caveats: Roughly linear age-related decline in beta diversity appeared, significant by age about 40.

Using a J-beta primer mix together with a sample-barcoded 5' primer, a second PCR was run for roughly 7 to 12 cycles. TCRdb reanalysed the 5' RACE reads using MiXCR and keeps one entry per CDR3 protein. The sample lists about 800,000 distinct CDR3 sequences; 20% to 25% were seen once. The CDR3 is 14 amino acids. Trimming took 4 bases from V and 2 from J, leaving 12 bases between them. CDR1 is SGHAT, CDR2 FQNNGV, per germline. This sample was shared with a second study, whose subject was T cells of mothers and their children. From that second work: For each mother, over 8 million TCR beta CDR3 reads were obtained, and for each child, around 3.1 million.

The source material was blood. This receptor was identified in a boy aged 5 to 17 in good health. V usage is TRBV11-2 and J usage is TRBJ2-7; a weak D match, TRBD2 (6 bases). CDR3 nucleotide sequence: TGTGCCAGCAGCTCCCGACTAGTGGCCTACGAGCAGTACTTC. It translates to CASSSRLVAYEQYF.